This T cell receptor (beta chain) was profiled in a study of cytomegalovirus exposure and HLA in healthy donors. A multiplex PCR was run with 60 Vbeta primers and 13 Jbeta primers. Authors' processing steps: Among the unique TCR beta chains that a later analysis counted, 75 million to 85 million in all, approximately 12 million were shared. The assay was immunoSEQ multiplex PCR, and TCRdb's table has in-frame clones only and misses some. Clone size and V and J calls were adopted from that table, with D and trimming inferred from the DNA. Here the sample spans tens of thousands of clones, approximately 86% being singletons. V was trimmed by 5 bases and J by 7 bases, leaving 8 bases between them. Per germline, CDR1 MDHEN and CDR2 SYDVKM. CDR3 length: 12 amino acids. Concerning this clone: The target antigen is unknown.

Points from the study as a whole: The availability of immune exposure information extended only to CMV serostatus.

This sequence originates from a man aged 30 to 45 in good health and CMV-seropositive. The chain has TRBV28 and TRBJ2-2, with D possibly being TRBD2 (5 bases). Material: PBMCs. The CDR3 region has the DNA TGTGCCAGCAGTATCCGGGGCGGGGAGCTGTTTTTT. Translated: CASSIRGGELFF.